The text below deals with one T cell receptor (beta chain). The data were obtained in a study of blood T cell repertoires in COVID-19. Across the whole study: From T cells, B-cell-depleted T cells, or PBMCs came the material, which was cDNA or gDNA.

The table came from immunoSEQ multiplex PCR; TCRdb's copy has only in-frame clones and leaves some out. Of 100,000 to 110,000 clones listed, about 85% are singletons. The length of the CDR3 is 17 residues. Per germline, CDR1 SNHLY and CDR2 FYNNEI. Germline trimming cut 5 bases from V and 0 bases from J; bases unmatched to any gene: 10. The chain has TRBV2 and TRBJ2-1, with 7 bases fitting TRBD2. The source material was peripheral blood. The TCR sequence derives from a man aged 45-60 years with active or convalescent COVID-19. The CDR3 DNA is TGTGCCAGCAGTTATCGTAGCGGGCCTAGCTCCTACAATGAGCAGTTCTTC. This sequence encodes CASSYRSGPSSYNEQFF.